These T cell receptor beta chains were read from a single sample in a study of control samples from healthy donors and cancer patients. Produced via immunoSEQ multiplex PCR; TCRdb's table is partial and in-frame only. The sample records 200,000 to 250,000 clones, just under 95% being singletons. The specimen was blood. The receptors come from a man between 50 and 59 years old in good health. The CDR3 runs from the conserved cysteine through the conserved F or W. A D gene is named only where the DNA matches it firmly. Expanded clones are given a class, and other clones once, few, many or no size at all.

few	NA	TRBV20-1	TRBJ1-5	TGCAGTGCTAGAGTTGGAGAGCCCCAGCATTTT	CSARVGEPQHF
once	TRBD1	TRBV6-6	TRBJ1-3	TGTGCCAGCAGGTCGGGACAGGGGACAAACACCATATATTTT	CASRSGQGTNTIYF
NA	TRBD2	TRBV28	TRBJ2-3	TGTGCCAGCAGCCCAAGCGGGGGGTTCACAGATACGCAGTATTTT	CASSPSGGFTDTQYF
NA	NA	TRBV7-8	TRBJ1-2	TGTGCCAGCAGCTTCCATAGGGGATCCTATGGCTACACCTTC	CASSFHRGSYGYTF
NA	NA	TRBV5-1	TRBJ1-2	TGCGCCAGCAGCTTGGAATCGGGGGGGCGCTATGGCTACACCTTC	CASSLESGGRYGYTF
NA	NA	TRBV5-1	TRBJ2-2	TGCGCCAGCAGCCTCACACCGAACACCGGGGAGCTGTTTTTT	CASSLTPNTGELFF
NA	NA	TRBV19	TRBJ2-4	TGTGCCAGTAGTAGCTACGAGGGGTTTGTGACGGACATTCAGTACTTC	CASSSYEGFVTDIQYF
NA	NA	TRBV7-9	TRBJ1-1	TGTGCCAGCAGCTCTATGGGTCTGAACACTGAAGCTTTCTTT	CASSSMGLNTEAFF
NA	NA	TRBV15	TRBJ2-3	TGTGCCACCAGCAGAGATCTAGGGGGGGATACGCAGTATTTT	CATSRDLGGDTQYF
NA	NA	TRBV6-5	TRBJ1-6	TGTGCCAGCACCGGAGGGAATAATTCACCCCTCCACTTT	CASTGGNNSPLHF
NA	TRBD1	TRBV6-5	TRBJ1-6	TGTGCCAGCAGTTATTACTGGACAGGGGATGATTCACCCCTCCACTTT	CASSYYWTGDDSPLHF
NA	NA	TRBV7-2	TRBJ1-5	TGTGCCAGCAGCTTAGGACCGGGGGGGCAGGGACAGCCCCAGCATTTT	CASSLGPGGQGQPQHF
NA	NA	TRBV11-3	TRBJ1-3	TGTGCCAGCAGCCCAACAGGGAGAAACACCATATATTTT	CASSPTGRNTIYF
few	NA	TRBV11-2	TRBJ2-3	TGTGCCAGCAGCTTTTCCCAAACTTTCACAGATACGCAGTATTTT	CASSFSQTFTDTQYF
NA	TRBD1	TRBV2	TRBJ2-7	TGTGCCGGTACCGGGACAGGGAGGTCCTACGAGCAGTACTTC	CAGTGTGRSYEQYF
NA	NA	TRBV9	TRBJ2-1	TGTGCCAGCAGCCCGCCGAGCGATGAGCAGTTCTTC	CASSPPSDEQFF
NA	TRBD1	TRBV19	TRBJ2-5	TGTGCCAGTAGAAGACAGGGGGCCGGAGAGACCCAGTACTTC	CASRRQGAGETQYF
NA	TRBD1	TRBV5-1	TRBJ2-1	TGCGCCAGCAGCCCCGGGACAGGGGTTGACAATGAGCAGTTCTTC	CASSPGTGVDNEQFF
NA	TRBD1	TRBV6-1	TRBJ1-2	TGTGCCAGCAGTGGCCGGGACAGGGAGTATTACGGTGGCTACACCTTC	CASSGRDREYYGGYTF
NA	NA	TRBV3-1/TRBV3-2	TRBJ2-7	TGTGCCAGCAGCCAGACTGGCTACGAGCAGTACTTC	CASSQTGYEQYF
NA	NA	TRBV7-3	TRBJ2-6	TGTGCCAGCAGCTTGGGATTTCGTTCTGGGGCCAACGTCCTGACTTTC	CASSLGFRSGANVLTF
NA	TRBD2	TRBV28	TRBJ2-3	TGTGCCAGCAGTTCGATCCTAGCGGGGGGGCCGACAGATACGCAGTATTTT	CASSSILAGGPTDTQYF
NA	NA	TRBV5-1	TRBJ2-3	TGCGCCAGCAGCTCCGTTTCGGGTGTGACAGATACGCAGTATTTT	CASSSVSGVTDTQYF
NA	NA	TRBV5-1	TRBJ2-3	TGCGCCAGCAGCCTGGGGTACACAGATACGCAGTATTTT	CASSLGYTDTQYF
NA	NA	TRBV20-1	TRBJ1-4	TGCAGTGCTAGTTCGCGGGGCTATGAAAAACTGTTTTTT	CSASSRGYEKLFF
NA	TRBD2	TRBV28	TRBJ2-5	TGTGCCAGCAGTCTCCTCGGACTAGCGGGTCCAGGGACCCAGTACTTC	CASSLLGLAGPGTQYF
NA	TRBD1	TRBV4-3	TRBJ1-2	TGCGCCAGCAGCCAAGATTACGGGACAGGGTTCGGCTACACCTTC	CASSQDYGTGFGYTF
NA	NA	TRBV5-1	TRBJ1-4	TGCGCCAGCAGCTTGGTTTCCGTTTTT	CASSLVSVF
NA	NA	TRBV11-2	TRBJ1-1	TGTGCCAGCAGCTCTGAACAGAAAACCACTGAAGCTTTCTTT	CASSSEQKTTEAFF
once	NA	TRBV4-1	TRBJ1-4	TGCGCCAGCAGCCAGGTATTGGGACGCGATGAAAAACTGTTTTTT	CASSQVLGRDEKLFF
NA	NA	TRBV3-1/TRBV3-2	TRBJ1-2	TGTGCCAGCAGCCAGGGATGGACGCCTACCTATGGCTACACCTTC	CASSQGWTPTYGYTF
once	NA	TRBV5-1	TRBJ1-4	TGCGCCAGCAGCTTGGTGGGGGAGGTTGAAAAACTGTTTTTT	CASSLVGEVEKLFF
NA	NA	TRBV6-1	TRBJ1-5	TGTGCCAGCAGTGGGACACCTGACCGCCCCAATCAGCCCCAGCATTTT	CASSGTPDRPNQPQHF
NA	NA	TRBV12-3/TRBV12-4	TRBJ1-2	TGTGCCAGCAGTTTTGGGGGGATATATGGCTACACCTTC	CASSFGGIYGYTF
NA	TRBD2	TRBV7-6	TRBJ2-3	TGTGCCAGCAGCACTAGCGGGTGGTTGACAGATACGCAGTATTTT	CASSTSGWLTDTQYF
NA	TRBD1	TRBV9	TRBJ1-6	TGTGCCAGCAGCATGACAGGGGAAAGGAATTCACCCCTCCACTTT	CASSMTGERNSPLHF
NA	NA	TRBV6-5	TRBJ1-4	TGTGCCAGCAGCCGGGGGGCCATGTCAGAAAAACTGTTTTTT	CASSRGAMSEKLFF
NA	NA	TRBV11-2	TRBJ2-5	TGTGCCAGCAGCTCGGACAGTGAGACCCAGTACTTC	CASSSDSETQYF
NA	NA	TRBV27	TRBJ2-3	TGTGCCATCAAGGAGGGGTCCAGCGCAGATACGCAGTATTTT	CAIKEGSSADTQYF
NA	TRBD1	TRBV18	TRBJ2-5	TGTGCCAGCTCACCAAGGGACAGAGAGACCCAGTACTTC	CASSPRDRETQYF
NA	NA	TRBV19	TRBJ1-2	TGTGCCAGTAGTTATGGCCCCGGGGGCTATGGCTACACCTTC	CASSYGPGGYGYTF
NA	NA	TRBV5-5	TRBJ1-3	TGTGCCAGCAGCCCGGACAGAGTCTCTGGAAACACCATATATTTT	CASSPDRVSGNTIYF
NA	TRBD1	TRBV19	TRBJ1-1	TGTGCCAGTAGTAGACTCGGCAGGGGGCCCACGAACACTGAAGCTTTCTTT	CASSRLGRGPTNTEAFF